This T cell receptor (beta chain) was sequenced for a study of somatic mutations in cytotoxic T cells in rheumatoid arthritis. Repertoires were generated with immunoSEQ multiplex PCR, while TCRdb's copy carries only in-frame clones and drops some. The sample records about 18,000 clones, 80% to 85% being singletons. The clonotype originates from an adult with rheumatoid arthritis. Sequencing used CD8+ T cells sorted from blood.

Written as DNA, the CDR3 is TGTGCCAGCAGCTTAGGGGACTATGGCTACACCTTC. Translating gives CASSLGDYGYTF. This chain links TRBV7-9 with TRBJ1-2; D is unresolved. CDR3 size: 12 residues. The V gene's germline CDR1 is SEHNR and CDR2 FQNEAQ (reference sequence). V lost 1 base and J lost 3, with 3 bases in between.